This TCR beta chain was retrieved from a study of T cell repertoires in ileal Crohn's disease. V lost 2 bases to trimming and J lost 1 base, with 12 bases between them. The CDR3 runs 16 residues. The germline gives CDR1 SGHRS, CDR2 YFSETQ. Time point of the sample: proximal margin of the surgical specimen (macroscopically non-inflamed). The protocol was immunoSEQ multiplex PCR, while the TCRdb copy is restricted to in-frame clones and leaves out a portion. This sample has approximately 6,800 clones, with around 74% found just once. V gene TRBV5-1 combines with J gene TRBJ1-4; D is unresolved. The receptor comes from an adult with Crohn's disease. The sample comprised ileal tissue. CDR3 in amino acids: CASSFAMELTNEKLFF. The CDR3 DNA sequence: TGCGCCAGCAGCTTCGCTATGGAGTTAACTAATGAAAAACTGTTTTTT.